What follows is one T cell receptor (beta chain) and its context. This receptor's antigen is unknown. Base qualities are missing; no much larger clone stands one base away. The CDR1 and CDR2 encoded by the germline V gene are ENHRY and SYGVKD. The CDR3, from cysteine to phenylalanine, totals 13 residues. CDR3 DNA only is kept here, 39 bases in frame from base 1. V trim: 8 bases; J trim: 9 bases; unmatched bases: 8. The data derive from a study of cytomegalovirus exposure and HLA in healthy donors (dated by TCRdb to about 2017). Turning to the overall study: In an earlier analysis of around 540 of the donors, 276 Gb of sequence data and approximately 120 million unique TCR beta sequences from 150 million to 200 million T cells were reported. Every discovery cohort repertoire had been produced on one sequencing platform. Along with the roughly 670-subject first cohort, a separate validation cohort of over a hundred different subjects was used. The study aimed to test whether signatures of past pathogen exposure could be identified by cataloging public T cell receptors. A later analysis re-examined previously published TCR beta repertoires from 610 or so donors and added high-resolution HLA genotyping to investigate patterns of TCR occurrence. The later analysis used no new phenotypic data to find candidate immune exposures, relying instead on TCR beta sequences and their occurrence across donors. The study profiled the T cell repertoires of some 610 subjects by immunosequencing and related them to cytomegalovirus serostatus. About 300 gigabases of sequencing data and 70 million to 85 million unique TCR sequences were included in an early release covering roughly 700 HLA-typed donors. Genome-wide SNP genotypes for about 65% of the roughly 700 donors were used in a later genetic analysis, which treated that subset as a discovery cohort. Alongside the repertoire data, information on donor age, sex, ethnicity and CMV serostatus was compiled. On average, around 200,000 unique TCR beta nucleotide sequences were sequenced per donor among 398 genotyped donors of the cohort, with roughly 18% of those sequences being non-productive. Because of strong linkage in the cohort, four to six DR-DQ haplotypes were treated as single units for association and clustering. The number of typed donors differed by locus: 629-630 for A, B, C, DRB1 and DQB1; approximately 520 for DQA1; roughly 600 for DPA1; and roughly 490 for DPB1. The study combined high-throughput TCR immunosequencing, statistical association of individual TCRs with disease status, and machine learning to predict cytomegalovirus infection status. HLA typing included class I and class II loci at four-digit resolution. Of the 350 to 450 genotyped donors, over 80% were placed in the genetic ancestry cluster associated with self-reported Caucasian donors. An earlier analysis of 587 of the donors used high-throughput TCR beta sequencing to judge whether each TCR beta V gene segment behaved as functional or pseudogenic.

Results and caveats for the whole study, not just this receptor: Immune exposure information for the cohort was limited to CMV serostatus. The authors suggested that the approach could potentially be generalized to other disease states and immunological phenotypes. In a later analysis, several top co-occurrence clusters were reported to appear linked to parvovirus B19, influenza, CMV and Epstein-Barr virus. Linkage disequilibrium might explain the correlated functional status among segregating V segments, but an unknown experimental factor could not be ruled out. Some IMGT-functional V segments, including TRBV6-2 and TRBV6-3, could not be told apart with the 87-base-pair reads, so those segments were excluded. Specific HLA alleles were associated with over 15,000 TCR beta sequences at a false discovery rate of 0.05 in a later analysis. Compared with equally common non-associated chains, HLA-associated TCR beta chains in a later analysis were more clonally expanded and had lower generation probabilities. Because some donors lacked HLA typing at each locus, the association tests relied only on the typed subset. A later analysis found that most CMV-associated TCR beta chains appeared HLA-restricted, with HLA associations seemingly driven largely by CMV exposure. The study listed 150 to 200 TCR beta chains as associated with cytomegalovirus. While some public TCRs were present in many individuals, most TCR sequences turned up only very rarely across donors. A later analysis found that TCR association rates varied across HLA loci, with DRB1 alleles showing the most associated TCRs and HLA-C alleles the fewest. In vitro tests confirmed that a few of the cytomegalovirus-associated TCR beta chains recognize cytomegalovirus antigens. The classifier was reported to diagnose cytomegalovirus status with high specificity and sensitivity in both the original and validation cohorts. Compared with the approximately 710-donor mean, donors in an Asian-associated ancestry cluster had fewer N-insertions in productive TCRs, according to a later genetic analysis. When HLA alleles, especially DR and DQ, strongly co-occurred, TCR associations were difficult to assign to individual alleles. A later genetic analysis associated a missense DCLRE1C variant with V-gene and J-gene trimming of TCR beta chains, and an independent cohort replicated the association. Only TCR beta chains were sequenced in this cohort, and the absence of alpha or paired-chain data limited detectable features. The earlier analysis of 587 of the donors excluded some 15 rarely observed V segments, including chromosome 9 orphons, because counts were too low. Roughly uniform sequencing depth across donors was assumed in presence/absence analyses, although this assumption may not hold. A further reported finding was that TCR beta sequences accurately predicted the HLA-A and HLA-B alleles for most subjects in the first cohort. In an earlier analysis of some 550 of the donors, most TCR beta V segments were observed in productive rearrangements about 87% or about 30% of the time, broadly matching IMGT annotations. The sequencing pipeline was judged likely to have produced a cluster of highly shared sequence variants as a technical artifact.

The receptor library was made with the immunoSEQ multiplex PCR assay. For the multiplex PCR, a mixture combining 60 forward primers for TCR Vbeta segments and 13 reverse primers for TCR Jbeta segments was used. A multiplex PCR assay on genomic DNA amplified the CDR3 region of rearranged TCR beta genes. The Illumina HiSeq System was used to sequence the amplified TCR beta libraries as 87-base-pair reads. In the paper's pipeline: Across the 670 or so repertoires, a later analysis counted some 81 million unique TCR beta chains, around 11 million of which were shared by at least two donors. Raw reads were error-corrected and collapsed into unique sequences with a nearest-neighbor algorithm that merged closely related sequences to remove PCR and sequencing errors. To assign V, D and J gene segments, CDR3 sequences were aligned to IMGT reference sequences. For a sequence to be retained, a match of at least six nucleotides was required to both a V gene segment and a J gene segment. A rearrangement counted as productive if the CDR3 had no stop codons and remained in frame with V and J, and every other rearrangement counted as non-productive. CDR3 was defined according to IMGT convention as the region running from the second conserved V-encoded cysteine to the conserved J-encoded phenylalanine. The earlier analysis of some 580 of the donors excluded any sequence lacking an unambiguous match to a single V gene segment. An earlier analysis of 500 to 700 of the donors classified V segments as functional when productive rearrangements were above 56.7% and as segregating when the standard deviation between donors was above 5%. A statistical classification framework was built to diagnose cytomegalovirus status from the catalog of TCR beta chain sequences. In a later analysis, V and J genes were assigned by comparing TCR nucleotide sequences against IMGT/GENE-DB human TR gene sequences. The TCRdist pipeline was used in a later analysis to assign CDR3 sequences and most-parsimonious VDJ recombination scenarios. A later analysis defined each TCR beta chain by its CDR3 amino acid sequence plus V-gene family, and excluded reads lacking a unique V-gene family. A later analysis removed 450 to 600 highly shared, low-generation-probability nucleotide sequences to deal with suspected cross-contamination and a sequencing artifact. In a later analysis, a clonal expansion index was calculated for each public chain from normalized within-repertoire ranks of inferred template counts. Generation probabilities in a later analysis came from a VDJ recombination model fitted to out-of-frame rearrangements, and those results were checked against IGoR. Hypergeometric tests were used in a later analysis to score TCR-TCR, TCR-HLA and TCR-CMV co-occurrence, with a repertoire-size bias correction applied to the TCR pairs. False discovery rates were estimated in a later analysis by permuting HLA or CMV assignments 20 times. In a later analysis, co-occurring TCRs were grouped with DBSCAN, and TCRdist sequence similarity was added when clustering was performed within HLA-allele-positive subsets. Repertoires with fewer than 30,000 or more than 120,000 public chains, plus five repertoires with anomalous nucleotide sharing, were excluded from co-occurrence clustering. The clones in this table, taken by TCRdb from immuneACCESS, are in-frame only. Not every clone is retained; where verified, under half of the shortfall comes from an unresolved V gene, and the cause of the rest is unknown. V, J and clone size were drawn from that table, and D and trimming were deduced from the DNA. This sample holds about 180,000 clones; about four fifths were observed only once. The ten largest make up 4.8% of the sample.

In total, roughly 670 healthy bone marrow donors made up the cohort. At the time of sampling, every cohort member was nominally healthy, though immune exposures that went unrecorded were likely present. The donor was CMV seropositive and belonged to the group of about 290 seropositive cohort members. A peripheral blood sample was collected from each donor, and TCR beta sequencing was performed on peripheral blood mononuclear cells. Genomic DNA was extracted from the blood cell samples with the Qiagen DNeasy Blood Extraction Kit. The material sequenced was PBMCs. This TCR was sampled from a girl aged 5-17 years in good health and CMV-seropositive. The V and J genes are TRBV10-3 and TRBJ2-1, and 9 junctional nucleotides match TRBD1. The CDR3 protein is CAIGGTGTGEQFF. In nucleotides, the sequence is TGTGCCATCGGCGGGACAGGGACGGGTGAGCAGTTCTTC.